The clone carrying this TCR beta chain was seen a handful of times. The record originates from a study of T-cell memory formation after mild COVID-19. Study-level information: TCR clusters largely stayed donor specific.

cDNA libraries for TCR alpha and TCR beta, carrying sample barcodes and UMIs, came from 5'RACE with constant-segment primers. Using its own MiXCR run on the 5' RACE reads, TCRdb lists one record per CDR3 protein. The table shows more than 350,000 distinct CDR3 sequences, with roughly 21% occurring only once. There are 17 residues in the CDR3. V was pared by 6 bases and J by 0 bases, with 13 bases of the junction left unmatched. Germline CDR1 is DFQATT and CDR2 is SNEGSKA (reference sequence). The V and J genes are TRBV20-1 and TRBJ2-3; 9 bases map to TRBD1. Material: PBMCs or a T cell subset sorted from them (not recorded which). This receptor was obtained from an adult woman who had mild COVID-19 (a few samples of this study predate the infection). Cell type and time point are not known. For the CDR3, the DNA is TGCAGTGCCAGCGGGACAGGGATTTCTAAAAGCACAGATACGCAGTATTTT. Translated: CSASGTGISKSTDTQYF.